The 21 T cell receptor beta chains below all came from one sample that was sequenced in a study of control samples from healthy donors and cancer patients. Method: immunoSEQ multiplex PCR; TCRdb's copy keeps in-frame clones and lacks some. Of roughly 120,000 clones detected, around 96% appear once; the ten largest clones hold 3.6%. Material: blood. The source is a man aged 30-40 years in good health.

This sequence joins TRBV4-3 and TRBJ2-1, with D perhaps assigned TRBD1 or TRBD2 (5 bases each). The length of the CDR3 is 13 residues. Per germline, CDR1 LGHNA and CDR2 YSLEER. The V gene lost 1 base and the J gene lost 8 bases, with 9 bases spanning the gap. This CDR3 reads CASSQVRGYEQFF. CDR3 nucleotide sequence: TGCGCCAGCAGCCAAGTGAGGGGCTATGAGCAGTTCTTC.

CDR3: CASSLGLWVDYGYTF. CDR3 nucleotides: TGCGCCAGCAGCTTGGGTCTTTGGGTTGACTATGGCTACACCTTC. The V gene is TRBV5-1, the J gene TRBJ1-2; no firm D call. Germline loops: CDR1 SGHRS, CDR2 YFSETQ. Trimming removed 0 bases at V and 3 bases at J, with 12 bases between. This CDR3 is 15 amino acids long. The full variable domain, with the rest looked up from reference TRBV5-1 and TRBJ1-2, is KAGVTQTPRYLIKTRGQQVTLSCSPISGHRSVSWYQQTPGQGLQFLFEYFSETQRNKGNFPGRFSGRQFSNSRSEMNVSTLELGDSALYLCASSLGLWVDYGYTFGSGTRLTVV.

The chain is built from TRBV19 and TRBJ2-3; the D is unclear. This CDR3 contains 11 residues. Germline CDR1 is LNHDA and CDR2 is SQIVND (reference sequence). Trimming took 5 bases from V and 9 from J, leaving 9 bases between them. In nucleotides, the CDR3 is TGTGCCAGTAGTTCAGGATTGACGCAGTATTTT. Residues: CASSSGLTQYF.

V is TRBV12-5 and J is TRBJ2-5; perhaps D is TRBD1 or TRBD2 (5 bases each). Trimming removed 5 bases at V and 0 bases at J, with 10 bases between. CDR1 and CDR2 from the germline V gene are LGHNT and FRNRAP. The CDR3 totals 14 residues. The CDR3 DNA is TGTGCTAGTGGTAAGGGGACCGACCAAGAGACCCAGTACTTC. Translation gives CASGKGTDQETQYF.

The chain couples TRBV7-2 to TRBJ2-7, with D perhaps matching TRBD2 (7 bases). V shed 0 bases and J shed 7 bases, with 16 bases lying between them. There are 15 residues in the CDR3. Germline V gene lookup returns CDR1 SGHTA and CDR2 FQGNSA. CDR3 protein: CASSLATGHGREQYF. CDR3 DNA sequence: TGTGCCAGCAGCTTAGCGACAGGACACGGGAGGGAGCAGTACTTC.

The chain carries TRBV4-1 and TRBJ1-5; D unclear. The germline V and J ends were trimmed by 1 base and 0 bases, with 7 bases remaining between them. This CDR3 is 15 amino acids long. Germline V lookup: CDR1 MGHRA, CDR2 YSYEKL. CDR3 protein: CASSQGTVSNQPQHF. The CDR3 region has the DNA TGCGCCAGCAGCCAAGGAACAGTTAGCAATCAGCCCCAGCATTTT.

This clone has just one count. The chain has TRBV7-8 and TRBJ1-2, with D hard to call. CDR1 is SGHVS and CDR2 is FQNEAQ in the germline V gene. This CDR3 spans 14 amino acids. Trimming shortened V by 1 base and J by 0 bases, and 6 bases separated the two germline ends. The CDR3 protein is CASSLGGANYGYTF. In DNA form, the CDR3 reads TGTGCCAGCAGCTTAGGCGGAGCTAACTATGGCTACACCTTC.

The chain uses TRBV6-5 and TRBJ1-6; no reliable D call. The CDR3 covers 13 residues. V dropped 3 bases and J dropped 13 bases, with 13 bases sitting between them. CDR1 and CDR2 from the germline V gene are MNHEY and SVGAGI. The DNA for the CDR3 is TGTGCCAGCAGTTATGACAAGAGGATGCCCCTCCACTTT. Its translation: CASSYDKRMPLHF.

The chain combines TRBV5-8 with TRBJ2-5, with 11 positions matching TRBD1. The germline CDR1 and CDR2 sequences are SGHTS and YDEGEE. The CDR3 loop spans 16 amino acids. Germline trimming cut 4 bases from V and 1 base from J; bases unmatched to any gene: 6. The CDR3, as DNA: TGTGCCAGCAGCCCAGGACAGGGGGCCTCCCAAGAGACCCAGTACTTC. Protein: CASSPGQGASQETQYF. The complete variable domain, with remaining parts taken from reference TRBV5-8 and TRBJ2-5, reads EAGVTQSPTHLIKTRGQQATLRCSPISGHTSVYWYQQALGLGLQFLLWYDEGEERNRGNFPPRFSGRQFPNYSSELNVNALELEDSALYLCASSPGQGASQETQYFGPGTRLLVL.

The chain combines TRBV15 with TRBJ1-4; perhaps TRBD1 as D (5 bases). Trimming pared 0 bases from V and 7 bases from J, leaving 12 bases between. The CDR3 spans 15 residues. Germline V gene lookup returns CDR1 LNHNV and CDR2 YYDKDF (reference sequence). CDR3 nucleotide sequence: TGTGCCACCAGCAGAGACAGGGACGGAGGTGAAAAACTGTTTTTT. This codes for CATSRDRDGGEKLFF.

The rearrangement uses TRBV6-2 or TRBV6-3 and TRBJ1-2; unclear D gene. Trimming left V 2 bases short and J 4 bases short, with 17 bases between. The CDR3 runs to 16 residues. Germline V CDR1 and CDR2: MNHEY, SVGEGT. The CDR3 region is CASSYGSPEGVYGYTF. The CDR3 bases are TGTGCCAGCAGTTACGGGTCCCCGGAGGGAGTCTATGGCTACACCTTC.

This chain uses TRBV18 with TRBJ2-1, with D possibly being TRBD1 (6 bases). Germline V gene data show CDR1 as KGHSH and CDR2 as LQKENI. The CDR3 length is 16 residues. The V gene lost 6 bases and the J gene lost 2 bases, with 17 bases spanning the gap. The CDR3 DNA reads TGTGCCAGCTCTCCGTATAGGACAGTAACCTACAATGAGCAGTTCTTC. Protein: CASSPYRTVTYNEQFF.

This chain uses TRBV19 with TRBJ2-1; tentatively, D is TRBD1 or TRBD2 (6 bases each). The CDR3 length is 13 residues. Trimming pared 5 bases from V and 7 bases from J, leaving 12 bases between. Germline V gene data show CDR1 as LNHDA and CDR2 as SQIVND (reference sequence). CDR3 sequence (DNA): TGTGCCAGTAGTGGGGGGCCCGTAAATGAGCAGTTCTTC. Translating gives CASSGGPVNEQFF.

The chain employs TRBV4-1 and TRBJ1-2, with TRBD1 as a possible D gene (6 bases). This CDR3 comprises 16 residues. Germline loops: CDR1 MGHRA, CDR2 YSYEKL. Trimming pared 1 base from V and 1 base from J, leaving 13 bases between. The CDR3 region has the DNA TGCGCCAGCAGCCAAGTGCCAGGACAGTTTAACTATGGCTACACCTTC. Protein: CASSQVPGQFNYGYTF.

V usage is TRBV4-1 and J usage is TRBJ2-7; perhaps TRBD1 as D (5 bases). V gave up 1 base and J gave up 1 base, with 8 bases separating them. The CDR3 totals 14 residues. Germline CDR1 is MGHRA and CDR2 is YSYEKL. CDR3 amino acids: CASSQAPGSYEQYF. Written as DNA, the CDR3 is TGCGCCAGCAGCCAAGCCCCAGGGTCCTACGAGCAGTACTTC.

CDR3 in amino acids: CASSLAGRVNTEAFF. The CDR3 bases are TGTGCCAGCAGCTTAGCCGGAAGGGTAAACACTGAAGCTTTCTTT. This chain connects TRBV7-9 to TRBJ1-1; no clear D. Germline CDR1 reads SEHNR; CDR2 reads FQNEAQ (reference sequence). This CDR3 contains 15 residues. Trimming took off 0 bases at V and 2 bases at J, with 10 bases between the two ends.

This clone was seen once. The chain combines TRBV4-1 with TRBJ1-2; D uncertain. CDR3 length: 12 residues. Trimming shortened V by 1 base and J by 8 bases, and 8 bases separated the two germline ends. CDR1 is MGHRA and CDR2 is YSYEKL in the germline V gene. The chain's CDR3 is CASSQGTEGYTF. The CDR3 DNA reads TGCGCCAGCAGCCAAGGGACGGAAGGCTACACCTTC.

V gene TRBV7-9 combines with J gene TRBJ1-2; 8 bases line up with TRBD1. V lost 11 bases and J lost 3; bases outside the gene matches: 8. The V gene's germline CDR1 is SEHNR and CDR2 FQNEAQ (reference sequence). The CDR3 is 13 amino acids. Here the CDR3 reads CALPGGPHYGYTF. CDR3 sequence (DNA): TGTGCCCTTCCAGGGGGCCCTCACTATGGCTACACCTTC.

The chain couples TRBV5-8 to TRBJ1-1; D is perhaps TRBD1 (5 bases). CDR3 size: 12 residues. CDR1 is SGHTS and CDR2 is YDEGEE in the germline V gene. Trimming left V 4 bases short and J 4 bases short, with 8 bases between. CDR3 sequence (DNA): TGTGCCAGCAGCCTGGGGCCCACTGAAGCTTTCTTT. Protein product: CASSLGPTEAFF.

This sequence joins TRBV21-1 and TRBJ2-2; TRBD1 reflects the table's D call only, with no check against the DNA. TRBV21-1 is deemed a pseudogene. The CDR3 is 16 amino acids. CDR3 sequence reads: CASSKVSDRDTGELFF. The CDR3 DNA follows: TGTGCCAGCAGCAAAGTTTCGGACAGGGACACCGGGGAGCTGTTTTTT.

The chain uses TRBV6-5 and TRBJ1-2; TRBD1 is a possible D gene (5 bases). The CDR3 runs to 13 residues. Germline V gene data show CDR1 as MNHEY and CDR2 as SVGAGI. V lost 5 bases, J lost 7 bases, and 14 bases lay in between. The CDR3 spells CASSPGGTGGYTF. DNA of the CDR3: TGTGCCAGCAGTCCGGGAGGGACTGGTGGCTACACCTTC.